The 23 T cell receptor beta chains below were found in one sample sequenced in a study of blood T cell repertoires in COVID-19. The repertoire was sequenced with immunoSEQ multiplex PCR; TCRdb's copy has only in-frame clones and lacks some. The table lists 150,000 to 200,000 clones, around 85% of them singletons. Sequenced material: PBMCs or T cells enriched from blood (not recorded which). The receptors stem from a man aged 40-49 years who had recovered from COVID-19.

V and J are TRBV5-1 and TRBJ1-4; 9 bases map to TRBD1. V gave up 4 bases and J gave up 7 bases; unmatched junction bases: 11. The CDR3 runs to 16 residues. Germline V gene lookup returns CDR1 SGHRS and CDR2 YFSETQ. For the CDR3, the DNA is TGCGCCAGCAGCCCTGGGTCCGGGACAGGGCTTGAAAAACTGTTTTTT. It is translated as CASSPGSGTGLEKLFF. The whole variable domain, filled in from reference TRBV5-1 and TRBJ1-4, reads KAGVTQTPRYLIKTRGQQVTLSCSPISGHRSVSWYQQTPGQGLQFLFEYFSETQRNKGNFPGRFSGRQFSNSRSEMNVSTLELGDSALYLCASSPGSGTGLEKLFFGSGTQLSVL.

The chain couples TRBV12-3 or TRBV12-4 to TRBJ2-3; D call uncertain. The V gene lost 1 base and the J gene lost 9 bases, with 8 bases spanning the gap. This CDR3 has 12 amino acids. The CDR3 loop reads CASSLDQITQYF. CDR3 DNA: TGTGCCAGCAGTTTAGACCAGATCACGCAGTATTTT.

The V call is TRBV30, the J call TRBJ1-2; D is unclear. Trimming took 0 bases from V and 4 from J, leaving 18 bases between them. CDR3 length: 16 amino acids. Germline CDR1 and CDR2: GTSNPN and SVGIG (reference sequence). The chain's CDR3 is CAWSVPGSGRVYGYTF. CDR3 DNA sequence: TGTGCCTGGAGTGTACCGGGGAGTGGACGTGTCTATGGCTACACCTTC.

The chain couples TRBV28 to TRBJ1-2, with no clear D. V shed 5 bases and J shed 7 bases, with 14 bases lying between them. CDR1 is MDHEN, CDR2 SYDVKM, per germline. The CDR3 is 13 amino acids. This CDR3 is CASSLPPGGGYTF. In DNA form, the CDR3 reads TGTGCCAGCAGTCTCCCCCCTGGCGGTGGCTACACCTTC.

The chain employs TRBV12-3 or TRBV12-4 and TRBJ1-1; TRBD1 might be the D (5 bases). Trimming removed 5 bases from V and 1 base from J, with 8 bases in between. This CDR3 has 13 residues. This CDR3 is CASSPGGNTEAFF. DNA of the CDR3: TGTGCCAGCAGTCCCGGGGGGAACACTGAAGCTTTCTTT.

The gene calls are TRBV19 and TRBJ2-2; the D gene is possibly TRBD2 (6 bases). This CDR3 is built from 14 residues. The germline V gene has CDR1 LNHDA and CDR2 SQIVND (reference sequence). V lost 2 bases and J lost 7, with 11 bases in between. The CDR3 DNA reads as TGTGCCAGTAGTATAACCGGGCGGGGCGGGGAGCTGTTTTTT. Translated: CASSITGRGGELFF.

This CDR3 reads CASSQGRVTGELFF. The CDR3 DNA reads TGTGCCAGCAGCCAAGGCAGGGTCACCGGGGAGCTGTTTTTT. The chain recombines TRBV14 with TRBJ2-2; weak D call: TRBD1 (5 bases). The CDR3 sequence is 14 residues long. The V gene's germline CDR1 is SGHDN and CDR2 FVKESK. V was pared by 1 base and J by 4 bases, with 7 bases between.

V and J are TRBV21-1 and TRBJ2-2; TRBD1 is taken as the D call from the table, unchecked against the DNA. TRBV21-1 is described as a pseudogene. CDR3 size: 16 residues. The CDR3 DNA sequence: TGTGCCAGCAGCAACACAACAGGGAAGGACACCGGGGAGCTGTTTTTT. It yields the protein CASSNTTGKDTGELFF.

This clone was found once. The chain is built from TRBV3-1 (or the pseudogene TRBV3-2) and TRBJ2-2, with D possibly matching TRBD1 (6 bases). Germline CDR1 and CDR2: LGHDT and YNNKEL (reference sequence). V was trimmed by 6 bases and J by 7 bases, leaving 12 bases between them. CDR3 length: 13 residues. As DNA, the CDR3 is TGTGCCAGCAGACCCACAGGGAACGGGGAGCTGTTTTTT. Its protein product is CASRPTGNGELFF.

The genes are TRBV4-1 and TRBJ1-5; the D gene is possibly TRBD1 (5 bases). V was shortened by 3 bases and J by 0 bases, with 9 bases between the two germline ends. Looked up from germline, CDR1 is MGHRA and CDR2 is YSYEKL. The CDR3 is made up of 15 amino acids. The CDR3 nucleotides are TGCGCCAGCAGCCACGCAGGGATTAGCAATCAGCCCCAGCATTTT. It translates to CASSHAGISNQPQHF.

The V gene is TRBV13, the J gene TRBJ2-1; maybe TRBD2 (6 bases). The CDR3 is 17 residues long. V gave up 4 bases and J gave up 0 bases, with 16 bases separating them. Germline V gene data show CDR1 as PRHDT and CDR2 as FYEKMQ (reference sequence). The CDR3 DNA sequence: TGTGCCAGCAGCTCGGTTAGCGGACCCACCTCCTACAATGAGCAGTTCTTC. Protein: CASSSVSGPTSYNEQFF. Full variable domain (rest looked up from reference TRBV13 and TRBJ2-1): AAGVIQSPRHLIKEKRETATLKCYPIPRHDTVYWYQQGPGQDPQFLISFYEKMQSDKGSIPDRFSAQQFSDYHSELNMSSLELGDSALYFCASSSVSGPTSYNEQFFGPGTRLTVL.

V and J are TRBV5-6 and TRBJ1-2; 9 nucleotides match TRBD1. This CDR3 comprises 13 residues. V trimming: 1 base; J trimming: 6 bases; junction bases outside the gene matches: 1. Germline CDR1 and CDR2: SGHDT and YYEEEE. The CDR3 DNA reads TGTGCCAGCAGCTTGACAGGGGGCCATGGCTACACCTTC. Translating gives CASSLTGGHGYTF.

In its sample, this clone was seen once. The CDR3 DNA reads as TGTGCCAGCAGTTACCCCCTTTTACGGTCCCAAGCTTTCTTT. This gives the protein CASSYPLLRSQAFF. This sequence joins TRBV6-2 or TRBV6-3 and TRBJ1-1; D is ambiguous. The V end lost 2 bases, the J end lost 9 bases, and 16 bases lay between the germline ends. The CDR3 extends over 14 amino acids. CDR1 and CDR2 (germline): MNHEY, SVGEGT.

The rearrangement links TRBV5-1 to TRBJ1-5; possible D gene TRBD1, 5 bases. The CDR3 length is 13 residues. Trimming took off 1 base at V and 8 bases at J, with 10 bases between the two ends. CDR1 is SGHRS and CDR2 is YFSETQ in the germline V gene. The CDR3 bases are TGCGCCAGCAGCTTGTCCTCGGGGGAGCCCCAGCATTTT. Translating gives CASSLSSGEPQHF. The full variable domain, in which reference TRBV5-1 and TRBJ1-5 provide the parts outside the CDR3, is KAGVTQTPRYLIKTRGQQVTLSCSPISGHRSVSWYQQTPGQGLQFLFEYFSETQRNKGNFPGRFSGRQFSNSRSEMNVSTLELGDSALYLCASSLSSGEPQHFGDGTRLSIL.

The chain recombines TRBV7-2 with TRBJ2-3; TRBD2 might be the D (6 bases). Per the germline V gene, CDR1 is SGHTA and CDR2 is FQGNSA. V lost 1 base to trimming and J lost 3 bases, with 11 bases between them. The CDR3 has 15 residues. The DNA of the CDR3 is TGTGCCAGCAGCTTAGGGGGGGTTGAAACAGATACGCAGTATTTT. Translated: CASSLGGVETDTQYF.

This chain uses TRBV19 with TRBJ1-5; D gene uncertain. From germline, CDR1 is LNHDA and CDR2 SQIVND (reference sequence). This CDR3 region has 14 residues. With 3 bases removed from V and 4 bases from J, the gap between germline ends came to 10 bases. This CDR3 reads CASSMNGENQPQHF. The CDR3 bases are TGTGCCAGTAGTATGAACGGGGAAAATCAGCCCCAGCATTTT.

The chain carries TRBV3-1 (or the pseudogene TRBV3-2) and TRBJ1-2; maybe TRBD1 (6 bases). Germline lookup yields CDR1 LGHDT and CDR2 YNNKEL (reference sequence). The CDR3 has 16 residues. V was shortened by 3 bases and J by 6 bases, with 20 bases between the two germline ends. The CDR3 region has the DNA TGTGCCAGCAGCCAGTTCGCCCAGGGGATACAGAATGGCTACACCTTC. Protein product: CASSQFAQGIQNGYTF.

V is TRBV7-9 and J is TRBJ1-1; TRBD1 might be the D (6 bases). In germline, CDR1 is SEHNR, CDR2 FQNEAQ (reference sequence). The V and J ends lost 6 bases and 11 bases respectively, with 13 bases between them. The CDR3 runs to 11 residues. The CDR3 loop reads CASRSTGKAFF. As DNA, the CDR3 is TGTGCCAGCAGGTCAACAGGGAAGGCTTTCTTT.

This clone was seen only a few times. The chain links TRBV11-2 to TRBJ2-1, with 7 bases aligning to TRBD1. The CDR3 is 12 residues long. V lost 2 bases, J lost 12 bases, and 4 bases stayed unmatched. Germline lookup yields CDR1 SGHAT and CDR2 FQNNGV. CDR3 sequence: CASSLYGTVQFF. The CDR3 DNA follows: TGTGCCAGCAGCTTATACGGGACAGTGCAGTTCTTC.

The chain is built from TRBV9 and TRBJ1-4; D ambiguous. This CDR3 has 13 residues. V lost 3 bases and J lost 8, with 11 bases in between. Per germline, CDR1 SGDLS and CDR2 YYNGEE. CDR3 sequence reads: CASSGSGEEKLFF. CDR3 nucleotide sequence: TGTGCCAGCAGCGGAAGCGGAGAGGAAAAACTGTTTTTT.

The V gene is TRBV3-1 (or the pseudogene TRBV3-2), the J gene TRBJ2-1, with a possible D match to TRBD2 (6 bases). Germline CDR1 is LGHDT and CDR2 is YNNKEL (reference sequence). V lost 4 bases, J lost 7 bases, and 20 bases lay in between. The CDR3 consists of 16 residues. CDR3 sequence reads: CASSPLRVGLHNEQFF. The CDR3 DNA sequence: TGTGCCAGCAGCCCCCTTCGTGTTGGACTACATAATGAGCAGTTCTTC.

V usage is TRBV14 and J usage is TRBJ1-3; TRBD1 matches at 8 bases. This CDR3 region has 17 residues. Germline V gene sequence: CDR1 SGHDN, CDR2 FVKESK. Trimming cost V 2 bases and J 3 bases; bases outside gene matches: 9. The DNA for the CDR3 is TGTGCCAGCAGCCAAAACATCAGGGGGCGGATTGGAAACACCATATATTTT. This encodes CASSQNIRGRIGNTIYF.

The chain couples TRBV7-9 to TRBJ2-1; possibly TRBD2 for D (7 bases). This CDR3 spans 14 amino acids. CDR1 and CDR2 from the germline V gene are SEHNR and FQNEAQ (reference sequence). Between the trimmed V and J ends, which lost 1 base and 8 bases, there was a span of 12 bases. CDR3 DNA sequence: TGTGCCAGCAGCTTAGGCCAGGGGAGGGATGAGCAGTTCTTC. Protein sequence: CASSLGQGRDEQFF.